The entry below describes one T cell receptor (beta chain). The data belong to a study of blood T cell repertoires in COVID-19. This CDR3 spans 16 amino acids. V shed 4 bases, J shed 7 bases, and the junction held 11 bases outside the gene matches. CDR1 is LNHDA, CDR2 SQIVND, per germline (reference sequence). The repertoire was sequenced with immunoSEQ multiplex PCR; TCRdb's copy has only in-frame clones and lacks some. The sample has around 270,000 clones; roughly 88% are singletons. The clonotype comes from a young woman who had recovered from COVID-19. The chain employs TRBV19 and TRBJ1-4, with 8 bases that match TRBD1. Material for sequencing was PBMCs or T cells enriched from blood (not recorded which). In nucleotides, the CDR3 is TGTGCCAGTAGTAATCTTCGGACAGGGCGAAGTGAAAAACTGTTTTTT. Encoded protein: CASSNLRTGRSEKLFF.